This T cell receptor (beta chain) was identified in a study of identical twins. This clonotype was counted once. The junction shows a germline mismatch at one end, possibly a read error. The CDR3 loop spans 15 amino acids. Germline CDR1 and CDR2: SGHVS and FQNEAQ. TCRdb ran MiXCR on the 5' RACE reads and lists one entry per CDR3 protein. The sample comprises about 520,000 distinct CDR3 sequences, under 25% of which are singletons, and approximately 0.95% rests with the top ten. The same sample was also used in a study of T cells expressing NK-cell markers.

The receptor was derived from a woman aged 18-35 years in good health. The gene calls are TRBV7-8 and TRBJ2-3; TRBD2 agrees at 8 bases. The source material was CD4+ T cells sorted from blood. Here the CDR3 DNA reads TGTGCCAGCAGCATCCGGCGGGGACTAGAGGTTCCGAGGAATTTT. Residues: CASSIRRGLEVPRNF.